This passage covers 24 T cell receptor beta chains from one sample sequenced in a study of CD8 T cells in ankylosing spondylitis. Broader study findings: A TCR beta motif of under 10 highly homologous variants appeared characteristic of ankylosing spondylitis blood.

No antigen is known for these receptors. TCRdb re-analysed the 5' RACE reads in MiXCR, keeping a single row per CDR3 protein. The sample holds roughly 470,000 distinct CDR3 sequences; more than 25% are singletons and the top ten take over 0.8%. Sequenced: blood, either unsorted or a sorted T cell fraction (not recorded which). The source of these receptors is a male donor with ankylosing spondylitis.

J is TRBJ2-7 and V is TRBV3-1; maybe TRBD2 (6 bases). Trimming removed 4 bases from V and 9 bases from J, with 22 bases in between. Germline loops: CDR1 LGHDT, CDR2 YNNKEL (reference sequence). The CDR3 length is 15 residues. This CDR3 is CASSLVDGGRSAQYF. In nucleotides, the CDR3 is TGTGCCAGCAGCCTCGTAGACGGAGGGAGATCGGCGCAGTACTTC.

This CDR3 reads CASSPRLAGERVGQFF. The DNA for the CDR3 is TGTGCCAGCAGCCCCCGACTAGCGGGAGAAAGGGTCGGGCAGTTCTTC. The rearrangement uses TRBV7-8 and TRBJ2-1; 12 bases match TRBD2. The CDR3 spans 16 residues. V shed 5 bases, J shed 12 bases, and the junction held 14 bases outside the gene matches. Germline lookup yields CDR1 SGHVS and CDR2 FQNEAQ.

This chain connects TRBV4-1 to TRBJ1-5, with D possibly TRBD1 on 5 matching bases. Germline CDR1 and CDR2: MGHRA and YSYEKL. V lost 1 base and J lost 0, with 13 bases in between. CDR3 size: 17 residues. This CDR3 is CASSQGGGWSSNQPQHF. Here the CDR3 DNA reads TGCGCCAGCAGCCAAGGGGGGGGATGGAGTAGCAATCAGCCCCAGCATTTT.

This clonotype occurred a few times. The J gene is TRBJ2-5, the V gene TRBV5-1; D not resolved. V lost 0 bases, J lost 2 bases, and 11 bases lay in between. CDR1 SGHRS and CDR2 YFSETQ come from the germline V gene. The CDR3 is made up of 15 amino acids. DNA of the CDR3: TGCGCCAGCAGCTTGGTAGGTCAGACGCAAGAGACCCAGTACTTC. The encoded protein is CASSLVGQTQETQYF.

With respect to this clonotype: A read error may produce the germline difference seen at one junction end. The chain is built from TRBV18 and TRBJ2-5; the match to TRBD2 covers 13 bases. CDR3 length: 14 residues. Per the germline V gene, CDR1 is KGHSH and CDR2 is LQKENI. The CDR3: CASSVGLAGESQYF. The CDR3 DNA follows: TGTGCCAGCTCAGTTGGACTAGCGGGAGAGAGCCAGTACTTC.

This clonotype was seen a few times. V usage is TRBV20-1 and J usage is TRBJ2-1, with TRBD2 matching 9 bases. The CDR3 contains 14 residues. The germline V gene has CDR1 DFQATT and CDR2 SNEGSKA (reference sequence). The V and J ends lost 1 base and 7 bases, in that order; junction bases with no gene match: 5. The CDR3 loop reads CSARVLAGQNEQFF. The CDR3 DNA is TGCAGTGCTAGAGTGCTAGCGGGACAGAATGAGCAGTTCTTC.

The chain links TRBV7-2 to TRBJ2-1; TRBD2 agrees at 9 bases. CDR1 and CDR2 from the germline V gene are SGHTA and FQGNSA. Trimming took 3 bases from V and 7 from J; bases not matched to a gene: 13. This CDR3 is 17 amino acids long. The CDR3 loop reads CASSFLSSGEGRNEQFF. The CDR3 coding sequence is TGTGCCAGCAGCTTTCTTTCTAGCGGGGAGGGCCGAAATGAGCAGTTCTTC.

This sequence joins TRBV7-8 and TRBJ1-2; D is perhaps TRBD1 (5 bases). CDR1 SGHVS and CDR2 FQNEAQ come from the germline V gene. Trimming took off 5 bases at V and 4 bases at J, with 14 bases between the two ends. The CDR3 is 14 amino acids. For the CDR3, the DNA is TGTGCCAGCAGCCCTAGTACAGGAACCTATGGCTACACCTTC. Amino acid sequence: CASSPSTGTYGYTF.

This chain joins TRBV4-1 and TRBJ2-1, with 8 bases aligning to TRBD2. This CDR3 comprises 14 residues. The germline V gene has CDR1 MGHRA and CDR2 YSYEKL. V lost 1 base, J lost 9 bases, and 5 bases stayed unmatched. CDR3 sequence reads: CASSQGAREGEQFF. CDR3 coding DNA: TGCGCCAGCAGCCAAGGAGCTCGGGAGGGTGAGCAGTTCTTC.

The CDR3 DNA is TGTGCCAGCAGTTACTCCGGGACCGACAATCAGCCCCAGCATTTT. Its translation is CASSYSGTDNQPQHF. The V gene is TRBV6-2 or TRBV6-3, the J gene TRBJ1-5; D is perhaps TRBD1 (5 bases). V gave up 0 bases and J gave up 3 bases, with 9 bases separating them. Germline loops: CDR1 MNHEY, CDR2 SVGEGT. The CDR3 length is 15 residues.

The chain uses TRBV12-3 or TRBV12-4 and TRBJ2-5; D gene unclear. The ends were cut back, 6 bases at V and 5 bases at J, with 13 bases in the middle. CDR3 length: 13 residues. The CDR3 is CASRPEAPETQYF. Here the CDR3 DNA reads TGTGCCAGCAGGCCTGAGGCGCCTGAGACCCAGTACTTC.

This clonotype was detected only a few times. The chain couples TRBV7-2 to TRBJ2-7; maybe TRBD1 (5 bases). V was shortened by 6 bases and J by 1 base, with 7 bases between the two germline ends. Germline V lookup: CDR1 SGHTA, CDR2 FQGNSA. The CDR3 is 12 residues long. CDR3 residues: CASRGPSYEQYF. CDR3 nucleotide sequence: TGTGCCAGCAGGGGGCCATCCTACGAGCAGTACTTC.

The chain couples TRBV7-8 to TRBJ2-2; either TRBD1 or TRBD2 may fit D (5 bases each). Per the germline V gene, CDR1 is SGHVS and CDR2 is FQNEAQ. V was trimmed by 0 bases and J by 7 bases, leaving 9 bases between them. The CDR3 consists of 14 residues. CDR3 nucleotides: TGTGCCAGCAGCTTAGCGAGAGGGGTCGGGGAGCTGTTTTTT. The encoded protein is CASSLARGVGELFF.

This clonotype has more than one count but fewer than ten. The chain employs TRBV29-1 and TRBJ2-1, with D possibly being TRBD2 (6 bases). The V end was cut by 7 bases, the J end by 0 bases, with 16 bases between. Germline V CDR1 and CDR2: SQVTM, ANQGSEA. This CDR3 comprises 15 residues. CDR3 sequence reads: CSAVVADLSYNEQFF. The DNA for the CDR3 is TGCAGCGCCGTCGTAGCGGATCTCTCCTACAATGAGCAGTTCTTC.

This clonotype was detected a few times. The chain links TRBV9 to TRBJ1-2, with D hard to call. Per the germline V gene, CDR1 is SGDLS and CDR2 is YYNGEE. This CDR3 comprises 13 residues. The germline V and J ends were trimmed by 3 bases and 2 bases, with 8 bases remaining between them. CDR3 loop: CASSDRTNYGYTF. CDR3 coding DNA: TGTGCCAGCAGCGACAGAACCAACTATGGCTACACCTTC. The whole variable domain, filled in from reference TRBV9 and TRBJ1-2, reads DSGVTQTPKHLITATGQRVTLRCSPRSGDLSVYWYQQSLDQGLQFLIQYYNGEERAKGNILERFSAQQFPDLHSELNLSSLELGDSALYFCASSDRTNYGYTFGSGTRLTVV.

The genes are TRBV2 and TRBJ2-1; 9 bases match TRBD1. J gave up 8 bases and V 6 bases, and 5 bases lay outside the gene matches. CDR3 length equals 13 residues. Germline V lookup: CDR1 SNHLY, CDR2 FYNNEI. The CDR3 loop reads CASRPGQGHEQFF. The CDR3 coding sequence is TGTGCCAGCAGACCGGGACAGGGTCATGAGCAGTTCTTC.

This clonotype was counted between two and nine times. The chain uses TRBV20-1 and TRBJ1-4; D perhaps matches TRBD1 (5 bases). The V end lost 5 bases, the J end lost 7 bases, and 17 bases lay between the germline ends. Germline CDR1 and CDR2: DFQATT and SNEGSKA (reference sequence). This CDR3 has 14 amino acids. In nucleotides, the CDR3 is TGCAGTGCTTCAAGGACCCAAGACAGTGAAAAACTGTTTTTT. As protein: CSASRTQDSEKLFF.

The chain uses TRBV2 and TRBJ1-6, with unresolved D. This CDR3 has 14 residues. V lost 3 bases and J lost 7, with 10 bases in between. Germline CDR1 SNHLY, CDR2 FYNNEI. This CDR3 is CASSEDPPNSPLHF. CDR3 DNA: TGTGCCAGCAGTGAGGACCCCCCAAATTCACCCCTCCACTTT.

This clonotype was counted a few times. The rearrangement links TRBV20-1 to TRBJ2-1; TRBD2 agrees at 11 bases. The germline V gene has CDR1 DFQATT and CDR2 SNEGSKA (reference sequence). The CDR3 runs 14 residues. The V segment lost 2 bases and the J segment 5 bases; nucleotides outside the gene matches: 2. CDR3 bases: TGCAGTGCTAGACTAGCGGGAGGTCACAATGAGCAGTTCTTC. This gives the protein CSARLAGGHNEQFF.

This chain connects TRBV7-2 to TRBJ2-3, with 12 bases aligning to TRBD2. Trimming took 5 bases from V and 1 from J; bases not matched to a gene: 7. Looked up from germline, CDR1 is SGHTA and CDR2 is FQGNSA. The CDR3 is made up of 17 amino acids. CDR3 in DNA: TGTGCCAGCAGCCCGAGGACTAGCGGGACTGGCACAGATACGCAGTATTTT. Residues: CASSPRTSGTGTDTQYF.

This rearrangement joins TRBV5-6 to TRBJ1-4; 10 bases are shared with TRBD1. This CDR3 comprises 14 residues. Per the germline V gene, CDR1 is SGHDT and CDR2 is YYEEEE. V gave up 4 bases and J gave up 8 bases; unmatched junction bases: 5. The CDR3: CASSPWDRGEKLFF. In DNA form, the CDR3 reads TGTGCCAGCAGCCCCTGGGACAGGGGAGAAAAACTGTTTTTT.

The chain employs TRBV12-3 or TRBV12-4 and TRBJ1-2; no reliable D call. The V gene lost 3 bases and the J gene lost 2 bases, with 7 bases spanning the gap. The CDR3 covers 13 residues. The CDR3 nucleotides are TGTGCCAGCAGTTTCGGCAGAAACTATGGCTACACCTTC. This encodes CASSFGRNYGYTF.

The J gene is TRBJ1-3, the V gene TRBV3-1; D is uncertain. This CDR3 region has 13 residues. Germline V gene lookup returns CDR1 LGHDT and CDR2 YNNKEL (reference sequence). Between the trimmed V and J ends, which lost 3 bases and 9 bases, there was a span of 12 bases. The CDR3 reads CASSHSPESTIYF. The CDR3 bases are TGTGCCAGCAGCCACAGCCCCGAGAGCACCATATATTTT.

CDR3 region: CASSLSQSPYEQYF. The CDR3 region has the DNA TGTGCCAGCAGCTTAAGTCAGAGCCCCTACGAGCAGTACTTC. V is TRBV11-2 and J is TRBJ2-7; no firm D call. The CDR3 consists of 14 residues. Per the germline V gene, CDR1 is SGHAT and CDR2 is FQNNGV. With 2 bases removed from V and 2 bases from J, the gap between germline ends came to 10 bases. The full variable domain, with the rest looked up from reference TRBV11-2 and TRBJ2-7, is EAGVAQSPRYKIIEKRQSVAFWCNPISGHATLYWYQQILGQGPKLLIQFQNNGVVDDSQLPKDRFSAERLKGVDSTLKIQPAKLEDSAVYLCASSLSQSPYEQYFGPGTRLTVT.